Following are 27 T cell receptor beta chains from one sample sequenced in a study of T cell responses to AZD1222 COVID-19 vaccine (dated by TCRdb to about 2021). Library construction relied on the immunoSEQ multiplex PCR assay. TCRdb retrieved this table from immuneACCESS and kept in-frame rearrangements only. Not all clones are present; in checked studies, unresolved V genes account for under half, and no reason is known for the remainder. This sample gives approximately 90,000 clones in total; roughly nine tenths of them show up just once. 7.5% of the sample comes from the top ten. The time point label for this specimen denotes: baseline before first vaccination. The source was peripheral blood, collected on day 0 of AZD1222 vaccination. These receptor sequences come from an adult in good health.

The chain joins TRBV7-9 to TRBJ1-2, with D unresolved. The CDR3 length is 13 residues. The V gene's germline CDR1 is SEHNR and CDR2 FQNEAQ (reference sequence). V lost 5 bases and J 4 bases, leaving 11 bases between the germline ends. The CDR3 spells CASSPARTYGYTF. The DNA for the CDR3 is TGTGCCAGCAGCCCCGCGCGGACCTATGGCTACACCTTC.

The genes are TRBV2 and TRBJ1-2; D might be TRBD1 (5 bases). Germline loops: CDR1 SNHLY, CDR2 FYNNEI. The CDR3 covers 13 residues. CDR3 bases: TGTGTCACAGCGGGGGGGGACAACTATGGCTACACCTTC. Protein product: CVTAGGDNYGYTF.

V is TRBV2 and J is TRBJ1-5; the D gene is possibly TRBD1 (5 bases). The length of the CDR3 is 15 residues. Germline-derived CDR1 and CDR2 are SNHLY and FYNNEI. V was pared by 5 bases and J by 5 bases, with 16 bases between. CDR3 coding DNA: TGTGCCAGCAGTAAAAGCAACCCGGGGGATCAGCCCCAGCATTTT. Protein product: CASSKSNPGDQPQHF.

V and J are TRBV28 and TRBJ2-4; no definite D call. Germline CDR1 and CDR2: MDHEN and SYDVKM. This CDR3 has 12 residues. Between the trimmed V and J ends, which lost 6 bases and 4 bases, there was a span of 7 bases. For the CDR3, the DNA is TGTGCCAGCAGCCTCATTAAAAACATTCAGTACTTC. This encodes CASSLIKNIQYF.

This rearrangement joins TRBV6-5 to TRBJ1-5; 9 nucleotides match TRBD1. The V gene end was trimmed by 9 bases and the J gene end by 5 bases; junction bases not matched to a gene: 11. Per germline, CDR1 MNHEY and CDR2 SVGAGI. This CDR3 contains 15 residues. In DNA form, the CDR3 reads TGTGCCAGTCAACGGGACAGGGCTGGGCATCAGCCCCAGCATTTT. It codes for CASQRDRAGHQPQHF.

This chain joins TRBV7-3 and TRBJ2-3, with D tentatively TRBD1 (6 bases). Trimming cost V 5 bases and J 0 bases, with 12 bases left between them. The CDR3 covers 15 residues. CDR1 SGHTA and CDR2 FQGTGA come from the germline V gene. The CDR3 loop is CASSLTGTSTDTQYF. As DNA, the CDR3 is TGTGCCAGCAGCCTGACAGGTACGAGCACAGATACGCAGTATTTT.

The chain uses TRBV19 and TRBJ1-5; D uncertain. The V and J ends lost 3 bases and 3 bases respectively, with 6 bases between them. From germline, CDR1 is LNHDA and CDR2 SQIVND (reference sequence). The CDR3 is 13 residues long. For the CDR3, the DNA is TGTGCCAGTAGTATCCAAAACAATCAGCCCCAGCATTTT. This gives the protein CASSIQNNQPQHF. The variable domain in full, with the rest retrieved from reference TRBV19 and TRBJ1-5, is DGGITQSPKYLFRKEGQNVTLSCEQNLNHDAMYWYRQDPGQGLRLIYYSQIVNDFQKGDIAEGYSVSREKKESFPLTVTSAQKNPTAFYLCASSIQNNQPQHFGDGTRLSIL.

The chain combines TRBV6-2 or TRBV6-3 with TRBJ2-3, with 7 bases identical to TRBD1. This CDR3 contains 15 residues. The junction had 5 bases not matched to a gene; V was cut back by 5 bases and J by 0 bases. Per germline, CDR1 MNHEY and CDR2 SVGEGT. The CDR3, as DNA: TGTGCCAGCAGTGCTGGGACAGCTAGCACAGATACGCAGTATTTT. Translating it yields CASSAGTASTDTQYF.

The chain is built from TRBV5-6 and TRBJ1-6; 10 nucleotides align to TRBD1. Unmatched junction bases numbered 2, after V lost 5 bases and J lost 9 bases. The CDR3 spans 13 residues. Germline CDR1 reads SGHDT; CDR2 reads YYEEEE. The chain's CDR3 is CASRRTGGSPLHF. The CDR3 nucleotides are TGTGCCAGCAGAAGGACAGGGGGTTCACCCCTCCACTTT.

DNA of the CDR3: TGCGCCAGCAGCTTGGATGGCGGAACCCAAGAGACCCAGTACTTC. It is translated as CASSLDGGTQETQYF. This chain connects TRBV5-1 to TRBJ2-5; no reliable D call. Germline V CDR1 and CDR2: SGHRS, YFSETQ. V shed 0 bases and J shed 1 base, with 10 bases lying between them. The CDR3 runs 15 residues.

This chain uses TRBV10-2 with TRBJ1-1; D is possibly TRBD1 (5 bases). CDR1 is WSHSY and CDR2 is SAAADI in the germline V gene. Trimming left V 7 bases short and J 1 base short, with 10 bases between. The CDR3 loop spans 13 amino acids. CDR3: CASTQGGNTEAFF. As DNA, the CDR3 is TGCGCCAGCACCCAGGGAGGGAACACTGAAGCTTTCTTT.

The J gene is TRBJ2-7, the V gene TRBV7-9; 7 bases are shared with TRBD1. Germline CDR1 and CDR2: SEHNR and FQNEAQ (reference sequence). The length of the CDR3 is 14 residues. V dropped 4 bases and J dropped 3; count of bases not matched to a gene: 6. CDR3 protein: CASSSSTGIYEQYF. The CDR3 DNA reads TGTGCCAGCAGCTCCTCGACAGGGATCTACGAGCAGTACTTC.

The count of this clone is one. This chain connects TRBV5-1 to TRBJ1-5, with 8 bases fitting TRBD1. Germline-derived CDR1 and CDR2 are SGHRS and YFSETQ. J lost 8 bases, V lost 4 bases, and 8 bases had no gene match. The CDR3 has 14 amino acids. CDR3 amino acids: CASSLGQGFEPQHF. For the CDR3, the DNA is TGCGCCAGCAGCCTCGGACAGGGTTTTGAGCCCCAGCATTTT.

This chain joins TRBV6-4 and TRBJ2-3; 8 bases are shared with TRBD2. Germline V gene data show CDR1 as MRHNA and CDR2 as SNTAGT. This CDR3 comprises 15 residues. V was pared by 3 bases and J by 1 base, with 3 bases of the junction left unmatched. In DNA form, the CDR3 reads TGTGCCAGCAGTGAGGAAGCGGGGGGCACAGATACGCAGTATTTT. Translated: CASSEEAGGTDTQYF.

The CDR3 bases are TGCGCCAGCAGCCAAGATCGGTTCGAAGAGACCCAGTACTTC. Translating it yields CASSQDRFEETQYF. The V call is TRBV4-3, the J call TRBJ2-5, with D unresolved. The CDR3 consists of 14 residues. Between the trimmed V and J ends, which lost 0 bases and 3 bases, there was a span of 8 bases. Germline assignment: CDR1 LGHNA and CDR2 YSLEER.

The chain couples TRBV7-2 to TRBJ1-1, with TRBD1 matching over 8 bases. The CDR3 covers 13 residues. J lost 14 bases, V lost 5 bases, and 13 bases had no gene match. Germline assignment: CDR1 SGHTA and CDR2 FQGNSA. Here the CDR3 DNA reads TGTGCCAGCAGCCCAGGGACAGGAGGGTCTGAGTTCTTT. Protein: CASSPGTGGSEFF.

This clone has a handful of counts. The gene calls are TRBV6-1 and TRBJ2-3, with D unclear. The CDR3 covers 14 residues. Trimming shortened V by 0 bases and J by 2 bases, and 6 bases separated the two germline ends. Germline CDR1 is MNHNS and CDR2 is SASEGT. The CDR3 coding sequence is TGTGCCAGCAGTGAAGCGTCCCACACAGATACGCAGTATTTT. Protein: CASSEASHTDTQYF.

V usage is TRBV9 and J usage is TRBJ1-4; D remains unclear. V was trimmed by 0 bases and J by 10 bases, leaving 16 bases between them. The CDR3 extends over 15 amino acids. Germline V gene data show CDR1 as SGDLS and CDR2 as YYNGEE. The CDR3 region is CASSVDNRRVGKLFF. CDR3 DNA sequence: TGTGCCAGCAGCGTAGACAACCGGAGGGTTGGAAAACTGTTTTTT.

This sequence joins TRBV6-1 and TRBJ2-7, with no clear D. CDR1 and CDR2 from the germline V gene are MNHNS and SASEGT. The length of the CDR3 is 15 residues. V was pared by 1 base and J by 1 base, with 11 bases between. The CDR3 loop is CASSEGTAGSYEQYF. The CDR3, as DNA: TGTGCCAGCAGTGAAGGGACGGCCGGTTCCTACGAGCAGTACTTC.

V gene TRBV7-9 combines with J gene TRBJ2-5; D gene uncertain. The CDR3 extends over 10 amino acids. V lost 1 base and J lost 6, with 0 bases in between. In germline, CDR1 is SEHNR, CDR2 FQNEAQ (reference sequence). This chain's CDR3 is CASSLETQYF. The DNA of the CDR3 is TGTGCCAGCAGCTTAGAGACCCAGTACTTC.

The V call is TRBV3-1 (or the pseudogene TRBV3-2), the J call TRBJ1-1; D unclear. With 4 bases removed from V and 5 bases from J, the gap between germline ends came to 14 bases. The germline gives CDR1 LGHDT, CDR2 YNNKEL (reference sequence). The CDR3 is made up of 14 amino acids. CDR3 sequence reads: CASSLRAPDTEAFF. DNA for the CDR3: TGTGCCAGCAGCCTCCGGGCCCCGGATACTGAAGCTTTCTTT.

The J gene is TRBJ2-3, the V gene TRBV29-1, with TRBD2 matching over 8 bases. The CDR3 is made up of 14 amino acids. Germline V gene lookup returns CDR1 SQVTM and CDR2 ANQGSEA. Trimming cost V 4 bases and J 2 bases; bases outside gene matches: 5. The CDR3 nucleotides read TGCAGCGTTGCCGGGACTAGGGACACAGATACGCAGTATTTT. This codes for CSVAGTRDTDTQYF.

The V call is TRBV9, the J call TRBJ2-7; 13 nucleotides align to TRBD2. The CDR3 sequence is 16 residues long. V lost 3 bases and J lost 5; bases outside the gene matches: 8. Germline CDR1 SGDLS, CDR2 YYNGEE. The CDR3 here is CASSAPGTSGTDEQYF. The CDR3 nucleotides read TGTGCCAGCAGCGCCCCCGGGACTAGCGGGACGGACGAGCAGTACTTC.

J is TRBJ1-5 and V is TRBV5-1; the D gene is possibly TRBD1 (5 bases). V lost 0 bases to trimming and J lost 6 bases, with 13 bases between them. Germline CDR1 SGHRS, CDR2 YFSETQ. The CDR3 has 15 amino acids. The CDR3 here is CASSLDLGPSQPQHF. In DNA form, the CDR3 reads TGCGCCAGCAGCTTGGATTTGGGGCCGAGTCAGCCCCAGCATTTT.

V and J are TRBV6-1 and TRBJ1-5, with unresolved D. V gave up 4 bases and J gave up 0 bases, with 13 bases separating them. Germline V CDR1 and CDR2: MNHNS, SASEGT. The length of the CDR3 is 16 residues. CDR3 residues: CASSVPLGYSNQPQHF. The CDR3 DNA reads TGTGCCAGCAGTGTGCCCCTGGGGTATAGCAATCAGCCCCAGCATTTT.

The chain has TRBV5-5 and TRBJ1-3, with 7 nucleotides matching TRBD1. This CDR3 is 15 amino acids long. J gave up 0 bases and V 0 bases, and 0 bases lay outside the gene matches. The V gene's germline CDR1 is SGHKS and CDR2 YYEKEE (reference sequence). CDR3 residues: CASSLGTGSGNTIYF. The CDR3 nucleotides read TGTGCCAGCAGCTTGGGGACAGGCTCTGGAAACACCATATATTTT.

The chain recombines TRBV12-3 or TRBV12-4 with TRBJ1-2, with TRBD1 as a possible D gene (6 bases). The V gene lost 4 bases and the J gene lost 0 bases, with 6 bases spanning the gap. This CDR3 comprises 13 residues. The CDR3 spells CASSWTANYGYTF. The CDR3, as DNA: TGTGCCAGCAGTTGGACAGCTAACTATGGCTACACCTTC.